This T cell receptor beta chain emerged from a study of blood T cell repertoires in COVID-19. At the level of the study: The study drew acute and convalescent COVID-19 samples from the United States, Italy and Spain.

The CDR3 has 17 amino acids. The V end lost 1 base, the J end lost 5 bases, and 18 bases lay between the germline ends. CDR1 and CDR2 (germline): MNHNS, SASEGT. Per the authors' pipeline: Reference gene primers were amplified, and this amplification served to estimate nucleated cell counts. The table came from immunoSEQ multiplex PCR; TCRdb's copy has only in-frame clones and leaves some out. V and J calls and clone size are as listed in that table; D and trimming were resolved from the DNA. The table has roughly 430,000 clones, approximately 91% seen once. Assignment of participants to cohorts was predicated upon participant-reported clinical history.

Sequencing input: PBMCs or T cells enriched from blood (not recorded which). The chain joins TRBV6-1 to TRBJ1-5, with D perhaps matching TRBD1 (5 bases). The receptor comes from a woman aged 40 to 55 with acute COVID-19. The CDR3 protein is CASSEGGGVGTDQPQHF. In nucleotides, the CDR3 is TGTGCCAGCAGTGAAGGGGGAGGGGTGGGGACGGATCAGCCCCAGCATTTT.